The clone carrying this T cell receptor (beta chain) occurred once. The source of the sample is a study of blood T cell repertoires in COVID-19. On the study more broadly: Samples taken during acute and convalescent COVID-19 were collected in the United States, Italy and Spain. Sources were T cells, B-cell-depleted T cells, or PBMCs; the material itself was cDNA or gDNA.

The V end lost 4 bases, the J end lost 7 bases, and 15 bases lay between the germline ends. The CDR3 runs 15 residues. Per the germline V gene, CDR1 is SGDLS and CDR2 is YYNGEE. In the authors' workflow: Counts of nucleated cells, estimated from reference gene primer amplification, were obtained. Repertoires were generated with immunoSEQ multiplex PCR, while TCRdb's copy carries only in-frame clones and drops some. Clone size and V and J calls were adopted from that table, with D and trimming inferred from the DNA. This sample has approximately 130,000 clones, with more than 80% found just once. The source is a human donor in a cohort sampled during active COVID-19. The material sequenced was peripheral blood. The chain combines TRBV9 with TRBJ1-6, with D possibly being TRBD1 (6 bases). The CDR3 here is CASSPGTSQNSPLHF. As DNA, the CDR3 is TGTGCCAGCAGCCCAGGGACATCTCAAAATTCACCCCTCCACTTT. The full variable domain, its missing parts supplied by reference TRBV9 and TRBJ1-6, is DSGVTQTPKHLITATGQRVTLRCSPRSGDLSVYWYQQSLDQGLQFLIQYYNGEERAKGNILERFSAQQFPDLHSELNLSSLELGDSALYFCASSPGTSQNSPLHFGNGTRLTVT.